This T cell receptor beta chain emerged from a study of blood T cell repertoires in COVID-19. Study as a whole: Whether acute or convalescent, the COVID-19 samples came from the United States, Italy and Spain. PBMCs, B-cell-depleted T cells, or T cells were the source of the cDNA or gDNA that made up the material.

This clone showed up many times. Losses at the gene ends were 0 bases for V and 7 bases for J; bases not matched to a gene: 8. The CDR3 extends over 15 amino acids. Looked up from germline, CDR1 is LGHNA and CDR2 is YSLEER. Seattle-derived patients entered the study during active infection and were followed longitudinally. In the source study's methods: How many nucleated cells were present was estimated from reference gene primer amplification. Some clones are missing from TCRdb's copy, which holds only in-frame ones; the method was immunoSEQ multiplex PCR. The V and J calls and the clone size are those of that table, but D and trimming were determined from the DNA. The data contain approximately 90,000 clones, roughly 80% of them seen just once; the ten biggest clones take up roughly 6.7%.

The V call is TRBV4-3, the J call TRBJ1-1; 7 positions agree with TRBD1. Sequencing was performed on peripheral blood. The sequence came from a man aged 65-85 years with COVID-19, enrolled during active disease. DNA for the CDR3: TGCGCCAGCAGCCAAGATCGGACAGGAGGGAATGAAGCTTTCTTT. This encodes CASSQDRTGGNEAFF.